These 15 T cell receptor beta chains were all obtained from the same sample, sequenced in a study of blood T cell repertoires in COVID-19. Repertoires were generated with immunoSEQ multiplex PCR, while TCRdb's copy carries only in-frame clones and drops some. The table includes about 160,000 clones, approximately 80% detected once. The sample comprised peripheral blood. Receptor source: a woman older than 75 with acute or convalescent COVID-19.

This clone was seen only a few times. The chain is built from TRBV18 and TRBJ2-3; D gene ambiguous. CDR1 and CDR2 (germline): KGHSH, LQKENI. V lost 8 bases, J lost 3 bases, and 18 bases lay in between. This CDR3 spans 15 amino acids. The CDR3: CASTIGVIGTDTQYF. CDR3 coding DNA: TGTGCCAGCACCATAGGAGTAATCGGGACAGATACGCAGTATTTT.

This clone was seen only a few times. The rearrangement links TRBV6-5 to TRBJ1-2; no definite D call. The CDR3 is 14 residues long. Germline values: CDR1 MNHEY, CDR2 SVGAGI. The V end lost 2 bases, the J end lost 6 bases, and 13 bases lay between the germline ends. In DNA form, the CDR3 reads TGTGCCAGCAGTTACGACGGGGAGATCGATGGCTACACCTTC. This translates into CASSYDGEIDGYTF.

This rearrangement joins TRBV6-5 to TRBJ2-3; 9 positions agree with TRBD2. Trimming removed 5 bases from V and 2 bases from J; junction bases left unmatched: 2. Germline V CDR1 and CDR2: MNHEY, SVGAGI. The CDR3 is made up of 14 amino acids. CDR3 region: CASSKRGATDTQYF. The CDR3 DNA sequence: TGTGCCAGCAGTAAGCGGGGGGCCACAGATACGCAGTATTTT.

The chain carries TRBV7-2 and TRBJ1-2; the match to TRBD1 covers 7 bases. The CDR3 sequence is 13 residues long. Looked up from germline, CDR1 is SGHTA and CDR2 is FQGNSA. With 1 base clipped from V and 8 bases from J, the junction kept 4 bases outside the gene matches. In nucleotides, the CDR3 is TGTGCCAGCAGCTTAGAGGGGGCTCGGGGCTACACCTTC. Amino acids: CASSLEGARGYTF.

The chain combines TRBV6-5 with TRBJ2-7; TRBD1 matches at 7 bases. This CDR3 spans 15 amino acids. Germline values: CDR1 MNHEY, CDR2 SVGAGI. The V segment lost 5 bases and the J segment 1 base; nucleotides outside the gene matches: 8. The CDR3 is CASSREQGPSYEQYF. The CDR3 nucleotides read TGTGCCAGCAGTAGGGAACAGGGGCCGTCCTACGAGCAGTACTTC.

This clone was detected only once. The chain uses TRBV12-3 or TRBV12-4 and TRBJ1-1; unclear D gene. The V end was cut by 5 bases, the J end by 0 bases, with 7 bases between. The CDR3 covers 13 residues. The CDR3 sequence is CASSPVVNTEAFF. The CDR3 nucleotides are TGTGCCAGCAGTCCAGTGGTGAACACTGAAGCTTTCTTT.

This rearrangement joins TRBV4-3 to TRBJ2-3; 8 nucleotides match TRBD1. With V trimmed by 4 bases and J by 5 bases, 8 bases remained unmatched. The CDR3 sequence is 15 residues long. CDR1 is LGHNA and CDR2 is YSLEER in the germline V gene. This CDR3 is CASSPQDRAGDTQYF. CDR3 in DNA: TGCGCCAGCAGCCCCCAGGACAGGGCGGGAGATACGCAGTATTTT.

The rearrangement uses TRBV7-2 and TRBJ1-1; no clear D gene. Germline CDR1 is SGHTA and CDR2 is FQGNSA. This CDR3 contains 14 residues. Trimming took 3 bases from V and 5 from J, leaving 13 bases between them. The CDR3 sequence: CASSFKGGGTEAFF. The CDR3 region has the DNA TGTGCCAGCAGCTTCAAGGGCGGAGGGACTGAAGCTTTCTTT.

The chain is built from TRBV5-1 and TRBJ2-5; 8 bases fit TRBD1. This CDR3 spans 14 amino acids. The V gene end was trimmed by 2 bases and the J gene end by 1 base; junction bases not matched to a gene: 1. Germline V gene data show CDR1 as SGHRS and CDR2 as YFSETQ. For the CDR3, the DNA is TGCGCCAGCAGCTTTGGGACAGGCCAAGAGACCCAGTACTTC. It yields the protein CASSFGTGQETQYF.

The chain couples TRBV6-2 or TRBV6-3 to TRBJ2-5, with TRBD2 matching 9 bases. The CDR3 has 16 residues. CDR1 and CDR2 (germline): MNHEY, SVGEGT. The J segment lost 1 base and the V segment lost 1 base, leaving 4 bases of the junction unmatched. This CDR3 is CASSYLASGAQETQYF. CDR3 bases: TGTGCCAGCAGTTACTTGGCTAGCGGGGCCCAAGAGACCCAGTACTTC.

This chain uses TRBV29-1 with TRBJ1-2; D not certain. V was cut by 3 bases and J by 3 bases, with 8 bases left in between. CDR1 is SQVTM, CDR2 ANQGSEA, per germline. This CDR3 spans 12 amino acids. CDR3 region: CSVEADYYGYTF. For the CDR3, the DNA is TGCAGCGTTGAGGCAGACTACTATGGCTACACCTTC.

This clone was seen a single time. The gene calls are TRBV5-8 and TRBJ2-7, with 8 bases aligning to TRBD1. Germline V gene sequence: CDR1 SGHTS, CDR2 YDEGEE. The CDR3 has 15 amino acids. The ends lost 6 bases at V and 2 bases at J; junction bases unmatched: 10. In DNA form, the CDR3 reads TGTGCCAGCACCGAAGAGACAGGGGCAACCTACGAGCAGTACTTC. This codes for CASTEETGATYEQYF.

This chain joins TRBV7-2 and TRBJ2-3; 8 bases agree with TRBD1. After removal of 7 bases from V and 4 bases from J, the junction contained 7 bases not matched to a gene. This CDR3 is built from 14 residues. Per the germline V gene, CDR1 is SGHTA and CDR2 is FQGNSA. This CDR3 reads CASTRDRNADTQYF. The CDR3 DNA sequence: TGTGCCAGCACCCGGGACAGGAACGCAGATACGCAGTATTTT. Variable domain in full (rest from reference TRBV7-2 and TRBJ2-3): GAGVSQSPSNKVTEKGKDVELRCDPISGHTALYWYRQSLGQGLEFLIYFQGNSAPDKSGLPSDRFSAERTGGSVSTLTIQRTQQEDSAVYLCASTRDRNADTQYFGPGTRLTVL.

This chain uses TRBV3-1 (or the pseudogene TRBV3-2) with TRBJ1-2, with D possibly matching TRBD1 (6 bases). There are 19 residues in the CDR3. Germline V gene data show CDR1 as LGHDT and CDR2 as YNNKEL (reference sequence). The V end was cut by 4 bases, the J end by 0 bases, with 24 bases between. The DNA of the CDR3 is TGTGCCAGCAGCCTATTCTACGCAGGGGACACTTTAGCTAACTATGGCTACACCTTC. It is translated as CASSLFYAGDTLANYGYTF.

This clone was seen only a few times. The chain is built from TRBV10-1 and TRBJ1-1; TRBD1 might be the D (6 bases). Trimming pared 3 bases from V and 8 bases from J, leaving 7 bases between. The CDR3 runs 11 residues. Per germline, CDR1 WNHNN and CDR2 SYGVQD (reference sequence). The DNA for the CDR3 is TGCGCCAGCAGTGATACAGGGGAAGCTTTCTTT. Residues: CASSDTGEAFF.